The rows below give T cell receptor beta chains drawn from one sample of a study of breast tumors, draining lymph nodes, adjacent tissues. TCRdb re-derived calls from the multiplex PCR reads in MiXCR, one entry per CDR3 protein. The sample includes approximately 130,000 distinct CDR3 sequences, 21% of them seen just once. The specimen was axillary lymph node tissue. These receptors were collected from a female donor with breast cancer. Some clones in this sample may be carry-over from other donors' samples. Each CDR3 is given with its conserved first and last residue. The D gene is left open where the match is weak. Size tells how often a clone was seen (once, few, many) or the class of an expanded clone, and some rows leave it out.

J: TRBJ2-1; V: TRBV4-2; D: NA; size: many; CDR3: CASSQRTGAYNEQFF; DNA: TGTGCCAGCAGCCAACGGACGGGCGCCTACAATGAGCAGTTCTTC
J: TRBJ2-1; V: TRBV5-1; D: NA; size: many; CDR3: CASSLGRFDYEQFF; DNA: TGCGCCAGCAGCTTGGGCCGTTTTGACTATGAGCAGTTCTTC
J: TRBJ2-3; V: TRBV4-2; D: NA; size: many; CDR3: CASSRQTNTDTQYF; DNA: TGTGCCAGCAGCCGACAGACTAACACAGATACGCAGTATTTT
J: TRBJ1-5; V: TRBV6-1; D: NA; size: many; CDR3: CASSEVWTANQPQHF; DNA: TGTGCCAGCAGTGAAGTATGGACAGCTAATCAGCCCCAGCATTTT
J: TRBJ2-7; V: TRBV6-5; D: NA; size: many; CDR3: CASSYTTPRGPYEQYF; DNA: TGTGCCAGCAGTTATACAACACCCCGAGGGCCCTACGAGCAGTACTTC
J: TRBJ2-3; V: TRBV9; D: NA; size: many; CDR3: CASSVQATSTDTQYF; DNA: TGTGCCAGCAGCGTTCAAGCGACTAGCACAGATACGCAGTATTTT
J: TRBJ2-3; V: TRBV19; D: NA; size: many; CDR3: CASSITGSHTDTQYF; DNA: TGTGCCAGTAGTATTACAGGGTCTCACACAGATACGCAGTATTTT
J: TRBJ1-5; V: TRBV6-4; D: NA; size: many; CDR3: CASSVSLNQPQHF; DNA: TGTGCCAGCAGCGTGAGCCTCAATCAGCCCCAGCATTTT
J: TRBJ2-1; V: TRBV28; D: NA; size: NA; CDR3: CAGSTRVEQFF; DNA: TGTGCCGGCAGCACCCGGGTTGAGCAGTTCTTC
J: TRBJ2-1; V: TRBV19; D: TRBD2; size: many; CDR3: CASRTGTSGRNEQFF; DNA: TGTGCCAGTAGGACCGGGACTAGCGGGAGGAATGAGCAGTTCTTC
J: TRBJ1-6; V: TRBV2; D: NA; size: many; CDR3: CASSEMGTYSPLHF; DNA: TGTGCCAGCAGTGAAATGGGGACATATTCACCCCTCCACTTT
J: TRBJ1-1; V: TRBV20-1; D: NA; size: NA; CDR3: CSASIPRLGEAFF; DNA: TGCAGTGCTAGCATACCAAGGCTGGGTGAGGCTTTCTTT
J: TRBJ2-2; V: TRBV7-9; D: TRBD2; size: many; CDR3: CASSSTSGDLGGTGELFF; DNA: TGTGCCAGCAGCTCAACTAGCGGGGACCTTGGCGGGACCGGGGAGCTGTTTTTT
J: TRBJ2-7; V: TRBV28; D: NA; size: many; CDR3: CASRVQLGTYEQYF; DNA: TGTGCCAGCAGAGTACAACTAGGTACCTACGAGCAGTACTTC
J: TRBJ2-3; V: TRBV6-1; D: TRBD2; size: many; CDR3: CASSEAGLAGIGGADTQYF; DNA: TGTGCCAGCAGTGAAGCGGGACTAGCGGGGATAGGCGGGGCAGATACGCAGTATTTT
J: TRBJ2-3; V: TRBV4-1; D: TRBD2; size: many; CDR3: CASSQDRSGATTDTQYF; DNA: TGCGCCAGCAGCCAAGATCGGAGCGGGGCTACCACAGATACGCAGTATTTT
J: TRBJ2-7; V: TRBV11-2; D: NA; size: many; CDR3: CASSSGQGGGRGPYEQYF; DNA: TGTGCCAGCAGCTCGGGACAGGGCGGCGGGAGGGGCCCCTACGAGCAGTACTTC
J: TRBJ2-7; V: TRBV12-5; D: NA; size: many; CDR3: CASGLPRDIQQYF; DNA: TGTGCTAGTGGTTTGCCACGGGACATCCAGCAGTACTTC
J: TRBJ2-7; V: TRBV6-5; D: NA; size: many; CDR3: CASSRQAISEQYF; DNA: TGTGCCAGCTCGCGGCAGGCGATCAGCGAGCAGTACTTC
J: TRBJ1-2; V: TRBV5-1; D: NA; size: many; CDR3: CASSFDEYGYTF; DNA: TGCGCCAGCAGTTTTGACGAGTATGGCTACACCTTC
J: TRBJ2-5; V: TRBV7-9; D: NA; size: few; CDR3: CASSLGGTGQETQYF; DNA: TGTGCCAGCAGCTTAGGTGGAACAGGACAAGAGACCCAGTACTTC
J: TRBJ1-4; V: TRBV5-1; D: NA; size: many; CDR3: CASSTGHGFRDEKLFF; DNA: TGCGCCAGCAGCACCGGTCACGGTTTTCGGGATGAAAAACTGTTTTTT
J: TRBJ2-1; V: TRBV11-2; D: NA; size: many; CDR3: CASSLTYNEQFF; DNA: TGTGCCAGCAGCTTGACCTACAATGAGCAGTTCTTC
J: TRBJ2-3; V: TRBV29-1; D: NA; size: many; CDR3: CSAHRSTDTQYF; DNA: TGCAGCGCCCACCGATCCACAGATACGCAGTATTTT
J: TRBJ1-4; V: TRBV9; D: TRBD1; size: NA; CDR3: CVSSATGGREKLFF; DNA: TGTGTCAGTAGCGCAACAGGGGGCCGGGAAAAACTGTTTTTT
J: TRBJ2-1; V: TRBV5-4; D: TRBD2; size: NA; CDR3: CASSQGLAGALEQFF; DNA: TGTGCCAGCAGCCAGGGACTAGCGGGAGCACTTGAGCAGTTCTTC
J: TRBJ1-2; V: TRBV3-1; D: NA; size: NA; CDR3: CASSQDGAGLGGYTF; DNA: TGTGCCAGCAGCCAAGATGGCGCAGGTTTAGGGGGCTACACCTTC
J: TRBJ2-6; V: TRBV12-3/TRBV12-4; D: NA; size: many; CDR3: CASGVSGANVLTF; DNA: TGTGCCAGCGGCGTTTCTGGGGCCAACGTCCTGACTTTC
J: TRBJ1-5; V: TRBV29-1; D: NA; size: many; CDR3: CSVVVVDSNQPQHF; DNA: TGCAGCGTTGTTGTAGTGGACAGCAATCAGCCCCAGCATTTT
J: TRBJ1-4; V: TRBV5-4; D: NA; size: NA; CDR3: CASSLGASNEKLFF; DNA: TGTGCCAGCAGCTTGGGGGCCTCTAATGAAAAACTGTTTTTT
J: TRBJ2-7; V: TRBV5-4; D: TRBD2; size: many; CDR3: CASSFTGTSGREQYF; DNA: TGTGCCAGCAGCTTTACCGGGACTAGCGGGAGGGAGCAGTACTTC
J: TRBJ2-3; V: TRBV6-6; D: TRBD2; size: many; CDR3: CASCGTSGTPDTQYF; DNA: TGTGCCAGCTGCGGGACTAGCGGGACGCCAGATACGCAGTATTTT
J: TRBJ2-6; V: TRBV6-6; D: TRBD1; size: few; CDR3: CASSFYRDRGGTGANVLTF; DNA: TGTGCCAGCAGTTTCTACCGGGACAGGGGAGGGACTGGGGCCAACGTCCTGACTTTC
J: TRBJ2-7; V: TRBV5-1; D: TRBD2; size: many; CDR3: CASRLRTSGRDYEQYF; DNA: TGCGCCAGCAGACTAAGGACTAGCGGGAGGGACTACGAGCAGTACTTC
J: TRBJ2-7; V: TRBV11-3; D: NA; size: many; CDR3: CASSLGGTDYEQYF; DNA: TGTGCCAGCAGCTTAGGGGGGACGGATTACGAGCAGTACTTC
J: TRBJ1-4; V: TRBV28; D: NA; size: NA; CDR3: CASSLGGNANEKLFF; DNA: TGTGCCAGCAGTTTAGGGGGGAATGCTAATGAAAAACTGTTTTTT
J: TRBJ2-7; V: TRBV5-6; D: TRBD2; size: many; CDR3: CASSLRLAASGQYF; DNA: TGTGCCAGCAGCTTGAGGCTAGCGGCTTCGGGGCAGTACTTC
J: TRBJ2-1; V: TRBV7-9; D: NA; size: many; CDR3: CASSLGRASYNEQFF; DNA: TGTGCCAGCAGCTTAGGGCGGGCCTCCTACAATGAGCAGTTCTTC
J: TRBJ1-2; V: TRBV20-1; D: NA; size: many; CDR3: CSAQQENYGYTF; DNA: TGCAGTGCTCAACAGGAAAACTATGGCTACACCTTC
J: TRBJ2-7; V: TRBV15; D: NA; size: many; CDR3: CATSRGGGNYEQYF; DNA: TGTGCCACCAGCAGAGGTGGGGGAAACTACGAGCAGTACTTC
J: TRBJ2-1; V: TRBV7-8; D: TRBD2; size: many; CDR3: CASSWPLAGGPNEQFF; DNA: TGTGCCAGCAGCTGGCCCCTAGCGGGAGGGCCGAATGAGCAGTTCTTC